This TCR beta chain was documented in a study of blood T cell repertoires in COVID-19. Study-wide background: The origin of the acute and convalescent COVID-19 samples was the United States, Italy and Spain.

V was cut by 4 bases and J by 1 base, with 10 bases left in between. The CDR3 sequence is 14 residues long. The germline V gene has CDR1 SNHLY and CDR2 FYNNEI. Measured with immunoSEQ multiplex PCR; TCRdb has only the in-frame clones, and not every one. The sample holds some 280,000 clones, about 82% seen once. The receptor comes from a woman aged 50 to 60 with active or convalescent COVID-19. The sequenced sample was peripheral blood. The chain couples TRBV2 to TRBJ1-1, with unresolved D. The CDR3 loop reads CASSGVGGNTEAFF. The CDR3 region has the DNA TGTGCCAGCAGTGGAGTCGGTGGGAACACTGAAGCTTTCTTT.